The 22 T cell receptor beta chains presented below share a single source sample, sequenced in a study of long-term antiretroviral therapy in people with HIV. They ran version v3.0 of the immunoSEQ assay at survey level. The table came from immunoSEQ multiplex PCR; TCRdb's copy has only in-frame clones and leaves some out. This sample has 25,000 to 30,000 clones, with 85% to 90% found just once. The material was unsorted PBMCs, obtained roughly 2.7 years after starting antiretroviral therapy. The receptors derive from a man aged 35 to 55 with HIV.

The chain combines TRBV11-2 with TRBJ1-5; 8 nucleotides line up with TRBD1. The V and J ends lost 5 bases and 2 bases, in that order; junction bases with no gene match: 8. Germline CDR1 reads SGHAT; CDR2 reads FQNNGV. The CDR3 spans 16 residues. CDR3 sequence reads: CASSPSPGQGNQPQHF. In nucleotides, the CDR3 is TGTGCCAGCAGCCCAAGCCCGGGACAGGGCAATCAGCCCCAGCATTTT.

This rearrangement joins TRBV27 to TRBJ2-3; TRBD2 aligns across 9 bases. With V trimmed by 2 bases and J by 3 bases, 6 bases remained unmatched. The CDR3 contains 16 residues. Per germline, CDR1 MNHEY and CDR2 SMNVEV (reference sequence). The CDR3, as DNA: TGTGCCAGCAGTTTAGGAGCGGGGGGAATGACAGATACGCAGTATTTT. It encodes CASSLGAGGMTDTQYF.

The rearrangement joins TRBV27 to TRBJ2-1, with D unclear. V dropped 4 bases and J dropped 10 bases, with 14 bases sitting between them. The CDR3 runs to 13 residues. Germline values: CDR1 MNHEY, CDR2 SMNVEV (reference sequence). The CDR3 sequence is CASSSLQILEQFF. The DNA for the CDR3 is TGTGCCAGCAGTTCCCTACAGATTTTGGAGCAGTTCTTC.

The J gene is TRBJ2-5, the V gene TRBV29-1; 7 bases are shared with TRBD1. V gave up 8 bases and J gave up 0 bases; unmatched junction bases: 3. This CDR3 is 12 amino acids long. Germline V gene lookup returns CDR1 SQVTM and CDR2 ANQGSEA. Here the CDR3 DNA reads TGCAGCCTTGGACAGGACCAAGAGACCCAGTACTTC. Protein sequence: CSLGQDQETQYF. The variable domain in full, with the rest retrieved from reference TRBV29-1 and TRBJ2-5, is SAVISQKPSRDICQRGTSLTIQCQVDSQVTMMFWYRQQPGQSLTLIATANQGSEATYESGFVIDKFPISRPNLTFSTLTVSNMSPEDSSIYLCSLGQDQETQYFGPGTRLLVL.

V usage is TRBV30 and J usage is TRBJ1-5; perhaps TRBD1 as D (5 bases). The CDR3 has 13 amino acids. V lost 0 bases to trimming and J lost 2 bases, with 5 bases between them. Per the germline V gene, CDR1 is GTSNPN and CDR2 is SVGIG (reference sequence). In nucleotides, the CDR3 is TGTGCCTGGAGTGTAGGGGGCAATCAGCCCCAGCATTTT. It specifies CAWSVGGNQPQHF. Full variable domain (remainder filled in from reference TRBV30 and TRBJ1-5): SQTIHQWPATLVQPVGSPLSLECTVEGTSNPNLYWYRQAAGRGLQLLFYSVGIGQISSEVPQNLSASRPQDRQFILSSKKLLLSDSGFYLCAWSVGGNQPQHFGDGTRLSIL.

The genes are TRBV27 and TRBJ2-3; D possibly corresponds to TRBD2 (6 bases). The ends were cut back, 5 bases at V and 5 bases at J, with 23 bases in the middle. The CDR3 consists of 17 residues. Germline V gene lookup returns CDR1 MNHEY and CDR2 SMNVEV (reference sequence). The CDR3 sequence: CASSTRDGGTGLDTQYF. CDR3 bases: TGTGCCAGCAGTACCCGGGACGGCGGGACTGGATTAGATACGCAGTATTTT.

The V call is TRBV19, the J call TRBJ2-2; D remains ambiguous. The CDR3 loop spans 14 amino acids. V dropped 5 bases and J dropped 7 bases, with 14 bases sitting between them. The germline V gene encodes CDR1 LNHDA and CDR2 SQIVND (reference sequence). CDR3 in amino acids: CASSPHLSFGELFF. Here the CDR3 DNA reads TGTGCCAGTAGTCCCCACCTGAGTTTCGGGGAGCTGTTTTTT.

This clone was detected a few times. The chain carries TRBV14 and TRBJ1-5; unclear D gene. The V gene lost 0 bases and the J gene lost 9 bases, with 9 bases spanning the gap. The CDR3 runs 13 residues. CDR1 SGHDN and CDR2 FVKESK come from the germline V gene. Here the CDR3 reads CASSQEWASPQHF. The CDR3 region has the DNA TGTGCCAGCAGCCAAGAGTGGGCATCGCCCCAGCATTTT. Full variable domain (rest looked up from reference TRBV14 and TRBJ1-5): EAGVTQFPSHSVIEKGQTVTLRCDPISGHDNLYWYRRVMGKEIKFLLHFVKESKQDESGMPNNRFLAERTGGTYSTLKVQPAELEDSGVYFCASSQEWASPQHFGDGTRLSIL.

The rearrangement links TRBV11-3 to TRBJ2-2, with D possibly TRBD1 on 6 matching bases. This CDR3 has 15 amino acids. Germline CDR1 is SGHNT and CDR2 is YENEEA. The V end lost 3 bases, the J end lost 7 bases, and 15 bases lay between the germline ends. The CDR3 here is CASSFRGPKGGELFF. DNA for the CDR3: TGTGCCAGCAGCTTCAGGGGTCCCAAGGGCGGGGAGCTGTTTTTT.

The chain recombines TRBV11-2 with TRBJ2-3; D gene uncertain. CDR3 length equals 15 residues. From germline, CDR1 is SGHAT and CDR2 FQNNGV. Trimming removed 2 bases at V and 1 base at J, with 10 bases between. In DNA, the CDR3 is TGTGCCAGCAGCTTATGGGGAAGACGCACAGATACGCAGTATTTT. Its translation is CASSLWGRRTDTQYF. Full variable domain (outside the CDR3, taken from reference TRBV11-2 and TRBJ2-3): EAGVAQSPRYKIIEKRQSVAFWCNPISGHATLYWYQQILGQGPKLLIQFQNNGVVDDSQLPKDRFSAERLKGVDSTLKIQPAKLEDSAVYLCASSLWGRRTDTQYFGPGTRLTVL.

This clone appeared a single time. The DNA for the CDR3 is TGTGCCAGCAGTTACCACCTCGGACAGGGGACTCCCTACGAGCAGTACTTC. It codes for CASSYHLGQGTPYEQYF. The chain combines TRBV2 with TRBJ2-7; 9 bases agree with TRBD1. Germline-derived CDR1 and CDR2 are SNHLY and FYNNEI. This CDR3 has 17 residues. V lost 5 bases to trimming and J lost 2 bases; unmatched junction nucleotides: 13.

The chain recombines TRBV29-1 with TRBJ2-7; 8 bases are shared with TRBD1. Germline CDR1 is SQVTM and CDR2 is ANQGSEA. Losses at the gene ends were 2 bases for V and 5 bases for J; bases not matched to a gene: 8. This CDR3 has 14 amino acids. The CDR3: CSVEKGQGFNEQYF. CDR3 sequence (DNA): TGCAGCGTTGAAAAAGGACAGGGCTTCAACGAGCAGTACTTC.

This chain joins TRBV2 and TRBJ2-4; TRBD2 might be the D (6 bases). Germline V lookup: CDR1 SNHLY, CDR2 FYNNEI. CDR3 length equals 17 residues. With 11 bases removed from V and 0 bases from J, the gap between germline ends came to 23 bases. The CDR3 nucleotides are TGTGCCTCCGAATTAGAGGAGGGTTACCTAGCCAAAAACATTCAGTACTTC. It translates to CASELEEGYLAKNIQYF.

This sequence joins TRBV11-1 and TRBJ2-5, with D possibly matching TRBD1 (6 bases). This CDR3 comprises 14 residues. Trimming left V 5 bases short and J 2 bases short, with 12 bases between. Germline CDR1 SGHAT, CDR2 FQDESV (reference sequence). The CDR3 region has the DNA TGTGCCAGCAGCAGAGGGACACGGCAAGAGACCCAGTACTTC. This translates into CASSRGTRQETQYF. The full variable domain, rest sourced from reference TRBV11-1 and TRBJ2-5, is EAEVAQSPRYKITEKSQAVAFWCDPISGHATLYWYRQILGQGPELLVQFQDESVVDDSQLPKDRFSAERLKGVDSTLKIQPAELGDSAMYLCASSRGTRQETQYFGPGTRLLVL.

The CDR3 region is CASSQDRAGGYGYTF. In DNA form, the CDR3 reads TGTGCCAGCAGCCAAGATAGGGCAGGGGGCTATGGCTACACCTTC. The chain combines TRBV4-2 with TRBJ1-2; 7 positions match TRBD1. The CDR3 is 15 amino acids. V trimming: 0 bases; J trimming: 4 bases; junction bases outside the gene matches: 5. Per germline, CDR1 LGHNA and CDR2 YNFKEQ.

The chain is built from TRBV18 and TRBJ1-2; 7 bases match TRBD1. Per germline, CDR1 KGHSH and CDR2 LQKENI. The junction had 5 bases not matched to a gene; V was cut back by 4 bases and J by 6 bases. There are 13 residues in the CDR3. The CDR3 reads CASSLTGNDGYTF. The CDR3 nucleotides are TGTGCCAGCTCACTGACAGGGAACGATGGCTACACCTTC.

V and J are TRBV6-6 and TRBJ1-4, with 9 nucleotides matching TRBD1. J was trimmed by 5 bases and V by 2 bases; bases with no gene match: 3. The CDR3 spans 15 residues. The V gene's germline CDR1 is MNHNY and CDR2 SVGAGI (reference sequence). This chain's CDR3 is CASSYTGTGNEKLFF. CDR3 DNA sequence: TGTGCCAGCAGTTACACCGGGACAGGGAATGAAAAACTGTTTTTT.

The V gene is TRBV6-5, the J gene TRBJ1-2; 10 positions agree with TRBD1. This CDR3 region has 12 residues. V trimming: 7 bases; J trimming: 8 bases; junction bases outside the gene matches: 4. The germline CDR1 and CDR2 sequences are MNHEY and SVGAGI. The CDR3 DNA reads TGTGCCAGCACAAAGACAGGGGGCGGCTACACCTTC. This sequence encodes CASTKTGGGYTF.

The chain combines TRBV6-1 with TRBJ1-5; D remains ambiguous. Germline CDR1 reads MNHNS; CDR2 reads SASEGT. V lost 3 bases to trimming and J lost 5 bases, with 5 bases between them. The CDR3 covers 12 residues. The CDR3 sequence: CASSERDQPQHF. The CDR3 DNA reads as TGTGCCAGCAGTGAGAGGGATCAGCCCCAGCATTTT.

This clone was counted a single time. The chain employs TRBV9 and TRBJ2-7, with D perhaps matching TRBD1 (5 bases). This CDR3 region has 15 residues. CDR1 is SGDLS and CDR2 is YYNGEE in the germline V gene. V shed 0 bases and J shed 3 bases, with 13 bases lying between them. The CDR3 sequence: CASSVAWQGSYEQYF. CDR3 DNA: TGTGCCAGCAGCGTAGCTTGGCAGGGCAGCTACGAGCAGTACTTC.

The chain employs TRBV28 and TRBJ1-4; unclear D gene. Trimming shortened V by 7 bases and J by 7 bases, and 10 bases separated the two germline ends. Germline values: CDR1 MDHEN, CDR2 SYDVKM. This CDR3 comprises 12 residues. The CDR3 reads CASKISGEKLFF. In nucleotides, the CDR3 is TGTGCCAGCAAAATAAGCGGTGAAAAACTGTTTTTT.

The chain has TRBV11-3 and TRBJ1-5; no clear D. The CDR3 length is 15 residues. Between the trimmed V and J ends, which lost 2 bases and 6 bases, there was a span of 14 bases. The germline gives CDR1 SGHNT, CDR2 YENEEA. As DNA, the CDR3 is TGTGCCAGCAGCTTATGGATCCATCCATCTCAGCCCCAGCATTTT. Residues: CASSLWIHPSQPQHF.